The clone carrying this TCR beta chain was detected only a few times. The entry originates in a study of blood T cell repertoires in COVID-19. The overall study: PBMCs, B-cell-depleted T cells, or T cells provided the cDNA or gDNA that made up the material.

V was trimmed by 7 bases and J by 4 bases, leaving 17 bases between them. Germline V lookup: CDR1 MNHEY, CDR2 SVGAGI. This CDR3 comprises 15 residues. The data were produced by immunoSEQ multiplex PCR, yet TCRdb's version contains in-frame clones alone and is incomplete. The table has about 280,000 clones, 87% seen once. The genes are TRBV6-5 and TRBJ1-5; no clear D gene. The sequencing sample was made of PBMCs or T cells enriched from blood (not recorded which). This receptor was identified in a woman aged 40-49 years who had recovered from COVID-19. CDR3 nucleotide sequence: TGTGCCAGCACTGCAACCAGTCTAGAGAATCAGCCCCAGCATTTT. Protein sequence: CASTATSLENQPQHF.